These 21 T cell receptor beta chains came from one sample sequenced in a study of T cell responses to AZD1222 COVID-19 vaccine. Assay: immunoSEQ multiplex PCR; the TCRdb copy retains only in-frame clones and omits some. The sample yields about 120,000 clones, approximately 86% seen once. Source: peripheral blood, taken 28 days after the second AZD1222 dose. These receptors originate from an adult who received the AZD1222 COVID-19 vaccine.

The chain is built from TRBV24-1 and TRBJ1-4; the D is unclear. V lost 4 bases, J lost 0 bases, and 8 bases lay in between. CDR3 size: 15 residues. CDR1 is KGHDR, CDR2 SFDVKD, per germline. The CDR3 sequence is CATSDASATNEKLFF. CDR3 nucleotides: TGTGCCACCAGTGACGCAAGTGCAACTAATGAAAAACTGTTTTTT.

This clone has only one observation. The V and J genes are TRBV11-2 and TRBJ2-5, with 16 bases lining up with TRBD2. The CDR3 is made up of 18 amino acids. V lost 5 bases to trimming and J lost 1 base; unmatched junction nucleotides: 7. Germline loops: CDR1 SGHAT, CDR2 FQNNGV. DNA of the CDR3: TGTGCCAGCAGCCCCCAGGGACTAGCGGGGGGGTTCCAAGAGACCCAGTACTTC. This codes for CASSPQGLAGGFQETQYF.

The rearrangement uses TRBV12-3 or TRBV12-4 and TRBJ1-1; D not certain. V was trimmed by 3 bases and J by 0 bases, leaving 2 bases between them. The CDR3 is made up of 12 amino acids. The chain's CDR3 is CASSLMNTEAFF. The CDR3 nucleotides are TGTGCCAGCAGTTTGATGAACACTGAAGCTTTCTTT.

The chain joins TRBV7-6 to TRBJ2-3; maybe TRBD2 (5 bases). The CDR3 loop spans 12 amino acids. The V and J ends lost 8 bases and 7 bases respectively, with 13 bases between them. In germline, CDR1 is SGHVS, CDR2 FNYEAQ. CDR3 sequence (DNA): TGTGCCAGCGCCGCCGGGGATCATACGCAGTATTTT. This gives the protein CASAAGDHTQYF. Variable domain in full (rest from reference TRBV7-6 and TRBJ2-3): GAGVSQSPRYKVTKRGQDVALRCDPISGHVSLYWYRQALGQGPEFLTYFNYEAQQDKSGLPNDRFSAERPEGSISTLTIQRTEQRDSAMYRCASAAGDHTQYFGPGTRLTVL.

The chain carries TRBV5-4 and TRBJ2-7, with 7 bases that match TRBD1. The CDR3 length is 14 residues. In germline, CDR1 is SGHNT, CDR2 YYREEE (reference sequence). V lost 4 bases, J lost 5 bases, and 9 bases stayed unmatched. CDR3 bases: TGTGCCAGCAGCGATGGGACAGCGCCCCACGAGCAGTACTTC. It translates to CASSDGTAPHEQYF. The full variable domain, its missing parts supplied by reference TRBV5-4 and TRBJ2-7, is ETGVTQSPTHLIKTRGQQVTLRCSSQSGHNTVSWYQQALGQGPQFIFQYYREEENGRGNFPPRFSGLQFPNYSSELNVNALELDDSALYLCASSDGTAPHEQYFGPGTRLTVT.

This rearrangement joins TRBV5-5 to TRBJ2-7; 7 bases agree with TRBD1. The CDR3 totals 14 residues. Germline V gene data show CDR1 as SGHKS and CDR2 as YYEKEE (reference sequence). After removal of 4 bases from V and 2 bases from J, the junction contained 6 bases not matched to a gene. The CDR3 coding sequence is TGTGCCAGCAGCCTCGAGACAGGGACCTACGAGCAGTACTTC. Its protein is CASSLETGTYEQYF.

The V and J genes are TRBV4-1 and TRBJ2-3, with 7 bases matching TRBD2. The CDR3 is 16 residues long. V lost 5 bases and J lost 1; bases outside the gene matches: 9. Germline CDR1 is MGHRA and CDR2 is YSYEKL. In nucleotides, the CDR3 is TGCGCCAGCAGCTCCCGGGAGGTGTCTGGCACAGATACGCAGTATTTT. Its translation is CASSSREVSGTDTQYF.

V gene TRBV4-2 combines with J gene TRBJ2-3, with 8 bases aligning to TRBD2. Trimming removed 4 bases from V and 1 base from J; junction bases left unmatched: 10. The germline V gene encodes CDR1 LGHNA and CDR2 YNFKEQ. The CDR3 extends over 17 amino acids. CDR3 sequence: CASSPSGSGARTDTQYF. The DNA for the CDR3 is TGTGCCAGCAGCCCTTCGGGTAGCGGGGCGCGCACAGATACGCAGTATTTT.

The chain is built from TRBV28 and TRBJ1-4; possible D gene TRBD1, 6 bases. Germline V gene lookup returns CDR1 MDHEN and CDR2 SYDVKM. The ends were cut back, 4 bases at V and 4 bases at J, with 13 bases in the middle. The CDR3 loop spans 15 amino acids. The CDR3 coding sequence is TGTGCCAGCAGTTCCCTCGGGGGCGGTAATGAAAAACTGTTTTTT. Residues: CASSSLGGGNEKLFF.

This clone was seen only a few times. The chain uses TRBV3-1 (or the pseudogene TRBV3-2) and TRBJ2-5, with D possibly TRBD2 on 5 matching bases. The V end lost 5 bases, the J end lost 2 bases, and 9 bases lay between the germline ends. The germline gives CDR1 LGHDT, CDR2 YNNKEL (reference sequence). The CDR3 contains 13 residues. In DNA form, the CDR3 reads TGTGCCAGCAGCATCCCGGGGCAAGAGACCCAGTACTTC. Translating it yields CASSIPGQETQYF.

The chain employs TRBV3-1 (or the pseudogene TRBV3-2) and TRBJ1-5; 9 bases agree with TRBD1. CDR1 is LGHDT, CDR2 YNNKEL, per germline (reference sequence). Trimming at V came to 4 bases and at J to 6 bases, leaving 4 bases not matched to a gene. The CDR3 has 14 residues. The CDR3 region is CASSLGTGSQPQHF. As DNA, the CDR3 is TGTGCCAGCAGCCTCGGGACAGGGAGTCAGCCCCAGCATTTT.

The rearrangement links TRBV11-2 to TRBJ1-1, with D perhaps TRBD1 (6 bases). This CDR3 is built from 16 residues. V lost 1 base and J lost 0, with 12 bases in between. Germline loops: CDR1 SGHAT, CDR2 FQNNGV. This CDR3 is CASSLVVGQLNTEAFF. Written as DNA, the CDR3 is TGTGCCAGCAGCTTAGTCGTCGGACAGCTGAACACTGAAGCTTTCTTT.

V is TRBV5-1 and J is TRBJ1-2; tentatively, D is TRBD1 (5 bases). From germline, CDR1 is SGHRS and CDR2 YFSETQ. This CDR3 spans 15 amino acids. Trimming took off 0 bases at V and 8 bases at J, with 17 bases between the two ends. The DNA of the CDR3 is TGCGCCAGCAGCTTGGGACAGAGCCTTTGGGGGGGCTACACCTTC. Protein sequence: CASSLGQSLWGGYTF.

DNA for the CDR3: TGTGCCAGCAGTTTTGGGTGGGAGCAGTTCTTC. It specifies CASSFGWEQFF. V gene TRBV6-5 combines with J gene TRBJ2-1; D unclear. CDR1 is MNHEY, CDR2 SVGAGI, per germline. V was pared by 4 bases and J by 10 bases, with 8 bases between. The CDR3 runs to 11 residues.

This clone was seen only a few times. This chain links TRBV7-8 with TRBJ2-7; possibly TRBD2 for D (6 bases). The CDR3 loop spans 15 amino acids. Germline V gene lookup returns CDR1 SGHVS and CDR2 FQNEAQ. V shed 3 bases and J shed 5 bases, with 17 bases lying between them. Here the CDR3 DNA reads TGTGCCAGCAGCTTTCATCGGTCACTAGCCGACGAGCAGTACTTC. It is translated as CASSFHRSLADEQYF.

The CDR3 loop is CASSPTVQTELFF. DNA for the CDR3: TGTGCCAGCTCACCGACGGTACAGACCGAGCTGTTTTTT. The gene calls are TRBV18 and TRBJ2-2; D not certain. The V and J ends lost 3 bases and 11 bases respectively, with 13 bases between them. This CDR3 has 13 residues. Germline CDR1 reads KGHSH; CDR2 reads LQKENI.

J is TRBJ2-1 and V is TRBV25-1; TRBD1 agrees at 8 bases. Germline CDR1 MGHDK, CDR2 SYGVNS. The CDR3 loop spans 16 amino acids. The V segment lost 5 bases and the J segment 7 bases; nucleotides outside the gene matches: 13. CDR3 sequence reads: CASSPSQGATRNEQFF. For the CDR3, the DNA is TGTGCCAGCAGTCCCTCCCAGGGGGCGACAAGAAATGAGCAGTTCTTC.

This CDR3 is CASSYKPLGNTEAFF. For the CDR3, the DNA is TGTGCCAGCAGTTACAAACCCCTGGGTAACACTGAAGCTTTCTTT. The V and J genes are TRBV6-5 and TRBJ1-1; D not certain. V gave up 2 bases and J gave up 2 bases, with 12 bases separating them. This CDR3 region has 15 residues. Germline CDR1 MNHEY, CDR2 SVGAGI.

The chain combines TRBV5-1 with TRBJ1-3; TRBD1 agrees at 7 bases. The V and J ends lost 4 bases and 4 bases, in that order; junction bases with no gene match: 8. This CDR3 has 15 amino acids. Germline CDR1 is SGHRS and CDR2 is YFSETQ. The CDR3 region is CASSGVTGNGNTIYF. CDR3 bases: TGCGCCAGCAGCGGAGTGACAGGGAACGGAAACACCATATATTTT.

V usage is TRBV7-6 and J usage is TRBJ2-1, with no clear D. The V gene lost 4 bases and the J gene lost 12 bases, with 13 bases spanning the gap. From germline, CDR1 is SGHVS and CDR2 FNYEAQ. The CDR3 loop spans 12 amino acids. In DNA, the CDR3 is TGTGCCAGCAGCTCCTCGGGCCTTAGGCAGTTCTTC. It is translated as CASSSSGLRQFF.

This clone came up once. This may arise from a read error, as a much more abundant clone is one base away. The chain links TRBV6-5 to TRBJ1-1; D is undetermined. Trimming shortened V by 10 bases and J by 4 bases, and 16 bases separated the two germline ends. The CDR3 is 13 residues long. Germline loops: CDR1 MNHEY, CDR2 SVGAGI. The CDR3: CANRQREGTEAFF. DNA of the CDR3: TGTGCCAACAGACAACGGGAGGGCACTGAAGCTTTCTTT.